This paragraph reports one T cell receptor (beta chain). Its cognate antigen is unknown. These data belong to a study of cytomegalovirus exposure and HLA in healthy donors. Findings and caveats of the study: What TCR beta sequences reportedly achieved was accurate prediction of HLA-A and HLA-B alleles in most subjects. In a later analysis, TCR beta V- and J-gene trimming showed a link to a missense DCLRE1C variant. Rarity characterized most TCR sequences, yet some public TCRs appeared in many donors.

A multiplex PCR was run with 60 Vbeta primers and 13 Jbeta primers. The assay was immunoSEQ multiplex PCR, and TCRdb's table has in-frame clones only and misses some. The sample contains about 110,000 clones, 81% of which appear only once. The CDR3 extends over 12 amino acids. Trimming pared 7 bases from V and 3 bases from J, leaving 7 bases between. Germline V CDR1 and CDR2: LNHDA, SQIVND (reference sequence). Sequences were obtained from PBMCs. The chain has TRBV19 and TRBJ2-1; D is possibly TRBD2 (5 bases). The TCR originated in a woman aged 30 to 39 in good health and CMV-seronegative. CDR3: CASKSGYNEQFF. For the CDR3, the DNA is TGTGCCAGTAAAAGCGGCTACAATGAGCAGTTCTTC.